These 13 T cell receptor beta chains share one sample of origin, sequenced in a study of radiotherapy plus CTLA-4 blockade in lung cancer. Only in-frame clones appear in the TCRdb table, and some are missing; sequencing was by immunoSEQ multiplex PCR. Among 81,000 or so clones listed, around 87% were seen once. The sample consisted of peripheral blood, taken from a patient treated with radiotherapy plus ipilimumab. The receptors here all came from a human donor with non-small cell lung cancer who had stable disease on radiotherapy plus ipilimumab.

The chain is built from TRBV5-1 and TRBJ1-4, with D uncertain. V was trimmed by 2 bases and J by 5 bases, leaving 10 bases between them. Germline CDR1 and CDR2: SGHRS and YFSETQ. The CDR3 runs 14 residues. DNA of the CDR3: TGCGCCAGCAGCTTATGGGGTGGGAATGAAAAACTGTTTTTT. Translating gives CASSLWGGNEKLFF.

This clone was picked up one time. This chain uses TRBV19 with TRBJ2-1; TRBD2 matches 7 bases. Germline V CDR1 and CDR2: LNHDA, SQIVND (reference sequence). The CDR3 runs to 15 residues. The J segment lost 1 base and the V segment lost 4 bases, leaving 4 bases of the junction unmatched. CDR3 DNA sequence: TGTGCCAGTAGTAACTCGGGGGGATCCTACAATGAGCAGTTCTTC. Translation gives CASSNSGGSYNEQFF.

V gene TRBV29-1 combines with J gene TRBJ2-3; no firm D call. V lost 4 bases and J 7 bases, leaving 6 bases between the germline ends. Germline CDR1 SQVTM, CDR2 ANQGSEA. CDR3 size: 10 residues. CDR3 nucleotides: TGCAGCGTTGCCGACAATACGCAGTATTTT. This encodes CSVADNTQYF.

This rearrangement joins TRBV7-9 to TRBJ2-7; 8 positions agree with TRBD2. This CDR3 has 15 amino acids. The J segment lost 4 bases and the V segment lost 1 base, leaving 6 bases of the junction unmatched. Germline V CDR1 and CDR2: SEHNR, FQNEAQ (reference sequence). CDR3 sequence: CASSLGSSGSYEQYF. The CDR3 DNA reads TGTGCCAGCAGCTTAGGTTCCAGCGGGAGTTACGAGCAGTACTTC.

This sequence joins TRBV7-9 and TRBJ2-7; D is unresolved. The CDR3 has 12 residues. The germline V gene has CDR1 SEHNR and CDR2 FQNEAQ (reference sequence). V was shortened by 7 bases and J by 2 bases, with 9 bases between the two germline ends. The CDR3 DNA is TGTGCCAGCACCCACGGGCCCTACGAGCAGTACTTC. Residues: CASTHGPYEQYF.

CDR3: CASSHDSRTSGRTNEQYF. The CDR3 DNA sequence: TGTGCCAGCAGTCACGATTCCCGGACTAGCGGGAGGACGAACGAGCAGTACTTC. The chain combines TRBV28 with TRBJ2-7; 14 bases fit TRBD2. After removal of 5 bases from V and 5 bases from J, the junction contained 14 bases not matched to a gene. The CDR3 sequence is 18 residues long. Germline loops: CDR1 MDHEN, CDR2 SYDVKM.

The rearrangement joins TRBV30 to TRBJ2-3; 10 bases map to TRBD2. Trimming cost V 2 bases and J 6 bases; bases outside gene matches: 8. From germline, CDR1 is GTSNPN and CDR2 SVGIG (reference sequence). The CDR3 runs to 15 residues. This CDR3 is CAWSRYSGGSDTQYF. The CDR3 DNA sequence: TGTGCCTGGAGTAGATATAGCGGGGGGTCGGATACGCAGTATTTT.

This clone was seen only a few times. The chain recombines TRBV19 with TRBJ2-1; 12 bases map to TRBD2. The V gene end was trimmed by 2 bases and the J gene end by 5 bases; junction bases not matched to a gene: 4. The CDR3 sequence is 16 residues long. Germline V gene data show CDR1 as LNHDA and CDR2 as SQIVND (reference sequence). CDR3 loop: CASSIRLAGGNNEQFF. The CDR3 DNA sequence: TGTGCCAGTAGTATAAGGCTAGCGGGAGGGAACAATGAGCAGTTCTTC.

V gene TRBV4-2 combines with J gene TRBJ1-2; the D gene is possibly TRBD1 (6 bases). This CDR3 has 16 residues. Trimming shortened V by 1 base and J by 1 base, and 13 bases separated the two germline ends. Germline loops: CDR1 LGHNA, CDR2 YNFKEQ. This chain's CDR3 is CASSQVGQGINYGYTF. CDR3 sequence (DNA): TGTGCCAGCAGCCAAGTGGGTCAGGGGATTAACTATGGCTACACCTTC.

This chain connects TRBV2 to TRBJ2-3; a possible D gene is TRBD1 (5 bases). The CDR3 extends over 16 amino acids. From germline, CDR1 is SNHLY and CDR2 FYNNEI. Deletions cut 3 bases from V and 0 bases from J, with 13 bases between. CDR3 coding DNA: TGTGCCAGCAGTGATCCAGGGCTATCTAGCACAGATACGCAGTATTTT. The encoded protein is CASSDPGLSSTDTQYF.

The chain has TRBV6-5 and TRBJ2-3; no firm D call. V gave up 2 bases and J gave up 0 bases, with 3 bases separating them. In germline, CDR1 is MNHEY, CDR2 SVGAGI. This CDR3 contains 13 residues. In DNA form, the CDR3 reads TGTGCCAGCAGTTACCCTAGCACAGATACGCAGTATTTT. Protein product: CASSYPSTDTQYF.

The V gene is TRBV9, the J gene TRBJ1-1; TRBD1 aligns across 7 bases. V shed 4 bases, J shed 6 bases, and the junction held 6 bases outside the gene matches. Germline CDR1 SGDLS, CDR2 YYNGEE. The CDR3 is 13 amino acids. The CDR3 nucleotides are TGTGCCAGCAGCAAGACCGGGACAGCTGAAGCTTTCTTT. Encoded protein: CASSKTGTAEAFF.

The chain combines TRBV9 with TRBJ1-5; D perhaps matches TRBD1 (6 bases). The CDR3 is made up of 16 amino acids. The V gene's germline CDR1 is SGDLS and CDR2 YYNGEE. Trimming stripped 0 bases from V and 1 base from J, with 11 bases between. This CDR3 reads CASSVGVGGSNQPQHF. The CDR3 DNA follows: TGTGCCAGCAGCGTAGGGGTAGGGGGAAGCAATCAGCCCCAGCATTTT.